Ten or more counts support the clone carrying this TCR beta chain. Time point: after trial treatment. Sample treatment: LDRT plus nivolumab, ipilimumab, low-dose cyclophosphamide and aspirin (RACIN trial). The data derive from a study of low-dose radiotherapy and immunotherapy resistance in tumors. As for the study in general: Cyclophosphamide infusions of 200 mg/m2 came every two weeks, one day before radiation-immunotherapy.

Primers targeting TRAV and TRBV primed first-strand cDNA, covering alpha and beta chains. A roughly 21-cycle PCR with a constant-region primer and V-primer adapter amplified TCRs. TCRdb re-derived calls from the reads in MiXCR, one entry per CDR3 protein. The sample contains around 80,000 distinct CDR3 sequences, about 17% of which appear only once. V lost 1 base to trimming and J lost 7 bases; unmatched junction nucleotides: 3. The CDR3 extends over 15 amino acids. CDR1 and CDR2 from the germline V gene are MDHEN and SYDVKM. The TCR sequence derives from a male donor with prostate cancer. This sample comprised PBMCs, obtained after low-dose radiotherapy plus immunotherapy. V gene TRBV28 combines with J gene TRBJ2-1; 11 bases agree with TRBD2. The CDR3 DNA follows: TGTGCCAGCAGTTTATTCGCTAGCGGGAGGAATGAGCAGTTCTTC. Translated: CASSLFASGRNEQFF. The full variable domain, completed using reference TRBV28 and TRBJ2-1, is DVKVTQSSRYLVKRTGEKVFLECVQDMDHENMFWYRQDPGLGLRLIYFSYDVKMKEKGDIPEGYSVSREKKERFSLILESASTNQTSMYLCASSLFASGRNEQFFGPGTRLTVL.